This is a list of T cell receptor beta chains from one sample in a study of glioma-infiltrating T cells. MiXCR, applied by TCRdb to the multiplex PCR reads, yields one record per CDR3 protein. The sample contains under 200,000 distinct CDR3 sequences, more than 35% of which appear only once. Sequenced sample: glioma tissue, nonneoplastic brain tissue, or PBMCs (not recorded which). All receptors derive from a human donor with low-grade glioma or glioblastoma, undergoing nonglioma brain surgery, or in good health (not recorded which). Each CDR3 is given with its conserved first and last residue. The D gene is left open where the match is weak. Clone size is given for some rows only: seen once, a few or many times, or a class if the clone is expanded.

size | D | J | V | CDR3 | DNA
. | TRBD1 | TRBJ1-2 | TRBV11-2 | CASSLDSRADRERAYGYTF | TGTGCCAGCAGCTTAGATAGTCGGGCTGACAGGGAGCGGGCCTATGGCTACACCTTC
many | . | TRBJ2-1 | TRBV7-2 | CASSQNEGRRFF | TGTGCCAGCAGCCAAAACGAAGGGAGACGGTTCTTC
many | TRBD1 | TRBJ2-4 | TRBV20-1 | CSARGQGTIQYF | TGCAGTGCTAGGGGACAGGGCACCATTCAGTACTTC
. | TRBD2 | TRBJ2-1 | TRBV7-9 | CASRLESSGRASEQFF | TGTGCCAGCAGGTTAGAATCGAGCGGGAGGGCGAGTGAGCAGTTCTTC
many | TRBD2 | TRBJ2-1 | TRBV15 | CATSREAREGLNEQFF | TGTGCCACCAGCAGAGAAGCGCGGGAGGGCCTCAATGAGCAGTTCTTC
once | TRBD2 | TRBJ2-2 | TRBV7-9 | CASSPKSPAGEIGELFF | TGTGCCAGCAGCCCTAAATCCCCAGCGGGAGAGATCGGGGAGCTGTTTTTT
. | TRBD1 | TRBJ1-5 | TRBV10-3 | CAISRQGQDQPQHF | TGTGCCATCAGTCGACAGGGCCAAGATCAGCCCCAGCATTTT
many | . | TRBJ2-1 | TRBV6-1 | CASSEMAAYNEQFF | TGTGCCAGCAGTGAAATGGCAGCCTACAATGAGCAGTTCTTC
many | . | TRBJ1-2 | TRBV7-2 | CASSLEGFGYTF | TGTGCCAGCAGCTTAGAGGGTTTTGGCTACACCTTC
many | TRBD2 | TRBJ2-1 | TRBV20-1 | CSARGGGGHNEQFF | TGCAGTGCTAGAGGGGGGGGAGGACACAATGAGCAGTTCTTC
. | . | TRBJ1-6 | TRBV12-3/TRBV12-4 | CASSFGRGVTPLHF | TGTGCCAGCAGTTTCGGCAGGGGAGTTACTCCCCTCCACTTT
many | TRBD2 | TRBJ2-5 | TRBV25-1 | CASGRLAVETQYF | TGTGCCAGCGGACGACTAGCAGTAGAGACCCAGTACTTC
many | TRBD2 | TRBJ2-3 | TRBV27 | CASSESGAGSAQYF | TGTGCCAGCAGTGAGAGCGGGGCGGGCTCCGCGCAGTATTTT
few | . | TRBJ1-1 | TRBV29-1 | CSAPGPLNTEAFF | TGCAGCGCCCCGGGGCCCCTGAACACTGAAGCTTTCTTT
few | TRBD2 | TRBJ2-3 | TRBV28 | CASSHLAGVSGDTQYF | TGTGCCAGCAGTCACCTAGCGGGAGTATCGGGGGATACGCAGTATTTT
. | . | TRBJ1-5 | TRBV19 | CASSVGVVKPQNF | TGTGCCAGCAGCGTAGGGGTAGTTAAGCCCCAGAATTTT
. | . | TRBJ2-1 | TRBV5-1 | CASSLGGGPYNEQFF | TGCGCCAGCAGCTTGGGAGGGGGGCCCTACAATGAGCAGTTCTTC
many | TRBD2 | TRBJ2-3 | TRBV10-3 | CATGSGTSFPDTQYF | TGTGCCACGGGGTCCGGGACTAGTTTTCCAGATACGCAGTATTTT
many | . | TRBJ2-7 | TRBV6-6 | CASSYGGGITGEQYF | TGTGCCAGCAGTTACGGTGGTGGGATTACGGGGGAGCAGTACTTC
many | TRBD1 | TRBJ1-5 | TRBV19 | CASSITGGSNQPQHF | TGTGCCAGTAGTATAACAGGGGGGAGCAATCAGCCCCAGCATTTT
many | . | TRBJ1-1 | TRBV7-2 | CASGNTEAFF | TGTGCCAGCGGAAACACTGAAGCTTTCTTT
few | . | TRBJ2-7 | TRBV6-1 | CAISDIAYEQYF | TGTGCCATCAGTGACATCGCCTACGAGCAGTACTTC
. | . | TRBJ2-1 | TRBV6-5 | CARSPEWVRDNEQFF | TGTGCCAGAAGCCCCGAGTGGGTGCGTGACAATGAGCAGTTCTTC
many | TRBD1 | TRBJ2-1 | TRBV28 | CASTRQGGYNEQFF | TGTGCCAGTACCAGACAGGGGGGCTACAATGAGCAGTTCTTC
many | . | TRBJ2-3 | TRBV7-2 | CASSSPTTSTDTQYF | TGTGCCAGCAGCTCCCCGACCACTAGCACAGATACGCAGTATTTT
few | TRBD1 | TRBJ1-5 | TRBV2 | CASSLLRTGESGNQPQHF | TGTGCCAGCAGTCTCCTGAGGACAGGGGAATCAGGAAATCAGCCCCAGCATTTT
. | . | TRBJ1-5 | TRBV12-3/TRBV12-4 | CASSPGRGNQPQHF | TGTGCCAGCAGTCCCGGACGGGGCAATCAGCCCCAGCATTTT
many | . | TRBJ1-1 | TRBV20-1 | CSASPLGKQKAFF | TGCAGTGCTAGTCCCTTAGGGAAGCAGAAAGCTTTCTTT
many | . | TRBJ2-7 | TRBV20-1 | CSAGSSHEQYF | TGCAGTGCCGGGAGTTCCCACGAGCAGTACTTC
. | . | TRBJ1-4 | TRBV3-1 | CASSQKGNEKLFF | TGTGCCAGCAGCCAGAAGGGGAATGAAAAACTGTTTTTT
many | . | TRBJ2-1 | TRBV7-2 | CASRAGPGRYNEQFF | TGTGCCAGCAGAGCGGGCCCGGGGCGGTACAATGAGCAGTTCTTC
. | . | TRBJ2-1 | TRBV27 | CASSPTSGNEQFF | TGTGCCAGCAGTCCTACTTCCGGGAATGAGCAGTTCTTC
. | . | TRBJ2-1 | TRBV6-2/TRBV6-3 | CASSVGQENPRANEQFF | TGTGCCAGCAGTGTTGGGCAGGAGAATCCTCGGGCTAATGAGCAGTTCTTC
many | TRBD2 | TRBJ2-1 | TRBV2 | CASSVGLAGVNEQFF | TGTGCCAGCAGTGTTGGTCTAGCGGGAGTCAATGAGCAGTTCTTC
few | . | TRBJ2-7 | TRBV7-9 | CASSFGQNRYEQYF | TGTGCCAGCAGCTTCGGACAGAATCGCTACGAGCAGTACTTC
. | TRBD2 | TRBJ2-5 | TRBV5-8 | CASSSLTSGSETQYF | TGTGCCAGCAGCTCCTTGACTAGCGGGAGTGAGACCCAGTACTTC
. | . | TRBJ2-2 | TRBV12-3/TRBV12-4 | CASSLAQDRELFF | TGTGCCAGCAGTCTCGCCCAAGACCGGGAGCTGTTTTTT
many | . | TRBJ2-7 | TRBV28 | CATQEHLYEQYF | TGTGCCACCCAGGAGCATCTCTACGAGCAGTACTTC
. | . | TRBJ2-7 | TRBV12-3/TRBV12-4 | CASSTRVAGSYEQYF | TGTGCCAGCAGTACCCGGGTAGCAGGATCCTACGAGCAGTACTTC
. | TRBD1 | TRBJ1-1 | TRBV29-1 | CSVGSPNRDRREALF | TGCAGCGTTGGGAGTCCGAACCGGGACAGAAGAGAAGCTCTCTTT
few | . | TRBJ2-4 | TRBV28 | CASSLLLAKNIQYF | TGTGCCAGCAGTTTGTTGCTAGCCAAAAACATTCAGTACTTC
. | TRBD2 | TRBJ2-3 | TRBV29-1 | CSVEGETSTDTKYF | TGCAGCGTTGAGGGCGAGACTAGCACAGATACAAAGTATTTT
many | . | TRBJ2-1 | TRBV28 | CASGYGNEQFF | TGTGCCAGCGGATACGGGAATGAGCAGTTCTTC
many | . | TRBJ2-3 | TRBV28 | CASSSVTDTQYF | TGTGCCAGCAGTTCGGTCACAGATACGCAGTATTTT
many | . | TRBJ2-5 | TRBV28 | CASRGPRIEETQYF | TGTGCCAGCAGGGGACCGAGGATTGAAGAGACCCAGTACTTC
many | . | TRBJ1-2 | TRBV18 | CASSASGENYGYTF | TGTGCCAGCTCTGCCTCGGGCGAGAACTATGGCTACACCTTC
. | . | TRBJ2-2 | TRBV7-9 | CASGQTLPSNTGELFF | TGTGCCAGCGGCCAGACTCTCCCATCGAACACCGGGGAGCTGTTTTTT
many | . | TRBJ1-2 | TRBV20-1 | CSARLPQGVNYGYTF | TGCAGTGCTAGATTGCCGCAGGGAGTTAACTATGGCTACACCTTC
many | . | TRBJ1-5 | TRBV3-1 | CASSQADQPQHF | TGTGCCAGCAGCCAAGCCGATCAGCCCCAGCATTTT
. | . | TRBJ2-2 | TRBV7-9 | CASLPGAASGELFF | TGTGCCAGCCTCCCGGGAGCGGCCTCCGGGGAGCTGTTTTTT
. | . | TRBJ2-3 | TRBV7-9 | CASSGPRREYEDTQYF | TGTGCCAGCAGCGGCCCTCGACGGGAGTACGAGGATACGCAGTATTTT
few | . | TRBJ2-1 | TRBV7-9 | CASSLGRDSMFF | TGTGCCAGCAGCTTAGGTCGGGATAGTATGTTCTTC
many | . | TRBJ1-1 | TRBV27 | CASSALTGNTEAFF | TGTGCCAGCAGTGCCCTGACAGGGAACACTGAAGCTTTCTTT
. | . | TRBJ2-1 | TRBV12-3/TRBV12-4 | CASSFVGENEQFF | TGTGCCAGCAGTTTTGTGGGGGAAAATGAGCAGTTCTTC
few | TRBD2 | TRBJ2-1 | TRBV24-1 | CATSDFSSGRLNEQFF | TGTGCCACCAGTGATTTCTCGAGCGGGAGACTCAATGAGCAGTTCTTC
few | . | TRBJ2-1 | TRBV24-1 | CATSGPDWGKNEQFF | TGTGCCACCAGTGGCCCAGATTGGGGGAAAAATGAGCAGTTCTTC
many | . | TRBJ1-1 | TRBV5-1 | CASSDLGTEAFF | TGCGCCAGCAGCGACCTGGGGACTGAAGCTTTCTTT
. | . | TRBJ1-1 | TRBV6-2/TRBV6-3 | CASRLMNTEAFF | TGTGCCAGCAGACTGATGAACACTGAAGCTTTCTTT
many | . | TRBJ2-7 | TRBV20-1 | CSATKWDSSSYEQYF | TGCAGTGCTACCAAGTGGGACTCGTCAAGCTACGAGCAGTACTTC
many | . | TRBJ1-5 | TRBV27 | CASRAVENQPQHF | TGTGCCAGCAGAGCGGTCGAGAATCAGCCCCAGCATTTT